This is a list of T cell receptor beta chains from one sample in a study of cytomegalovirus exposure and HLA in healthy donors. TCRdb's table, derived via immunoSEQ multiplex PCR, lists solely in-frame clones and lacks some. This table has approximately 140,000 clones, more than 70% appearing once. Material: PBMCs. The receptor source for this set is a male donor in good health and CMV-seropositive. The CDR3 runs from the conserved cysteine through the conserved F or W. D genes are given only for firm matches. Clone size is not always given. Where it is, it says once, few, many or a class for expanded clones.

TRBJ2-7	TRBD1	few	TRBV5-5	CASRGPGQGYEQYF	TGTGCCAGCAGGGGTCCGGGACAGGGCTACGAGCAGTACTTC
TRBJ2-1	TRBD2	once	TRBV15	CATRRGREPSYNEQFF	TGTGCCACCAGGAGAGGGAGGGAACCTTCCTACAATGAGCAGTTCTTC
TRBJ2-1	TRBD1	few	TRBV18	CASSRTGGGYNEQFF	TGTGCCAGCTCCCGGACAGGGGGCGGTTACAATGAGCAGTTCTTC
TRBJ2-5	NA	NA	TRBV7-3	CASSPTEQARETQYF	TGTGCCAGCAGCCCGACAGAACAGGCCCGGGAGACCCAGTACTTC
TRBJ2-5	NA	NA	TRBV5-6	CASSLEGDEETQYF	TGTGCCAGCAGCTTGGAGGGGGATGAAGAGACCCAGTACTTC
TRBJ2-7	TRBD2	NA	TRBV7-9	CASSLVGSGRYEQYF	TGTGCCAGCAGCTTAGTGGGTAGCGGGAGGTACGAGCAGTACTTC
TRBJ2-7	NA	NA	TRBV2	CASRWTGWGDEQYF	TGTGCCAGCAGATGGACGGGCTGGGGGGACGAGCAGTACTTC
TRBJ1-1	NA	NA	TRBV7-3	CASSPGGYTEAFF	TGTGCCAGCAGCCCGGGTGGGTACACTGAAGCTTTCTTT
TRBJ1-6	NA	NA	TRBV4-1	CASKPSSSYNSPLHF	TGCGCCAGCAAGCCATCGAGCTCCTATAATTCACCCCTCCACTTT
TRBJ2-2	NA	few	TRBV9	CASREPDSMDAGELFF	TGTGCCAGCAGGGAACCGGACTCTATGGATGCCGGGGAGCTGTTTTTT
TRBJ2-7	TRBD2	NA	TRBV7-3	CASSLMGGQGYEQYF	TGTGCCAGCAGCTTAATGGGAGGGCAGGGCTACGAGCAGTACTTC
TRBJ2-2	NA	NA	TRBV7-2	CASDIGGYAGLTGELFF	TGTGCCAGCGATATAGGTGGATATGCGGGCCTTACCGGGGAGCTGTTTTTT
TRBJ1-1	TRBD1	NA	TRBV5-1	CASSSGEGAGTEAFF	TGCGCCAGCAGCTCGGGAGAGGGGGCGGGCACTGAAGCTTTCTTT
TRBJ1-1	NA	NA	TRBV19	CASTFRTGTGNTEAFF	TGTGCCAGTACATTCCGGACGGGTACAGGGAACACTGAAGCTTTCTTT
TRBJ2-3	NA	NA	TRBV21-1	CASSVAGAHVYGGGDTQYF	TGTGCCAGCAGCGTAGCGGGGGCCCACGTATACGGCGGGGGAGATACGCAGTATTTT
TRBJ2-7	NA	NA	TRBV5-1	CASSFGGPYEQYF	TGCGCCAGCAGCTTTGGGGGCCCCTACGAGCAGTACTTC
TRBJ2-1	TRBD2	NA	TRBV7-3	CASSPGTSVYNEQFF	TGTGCCAGCAGCCCCGGGACTAGCGTTTACAATGAGCAGTTCTTC
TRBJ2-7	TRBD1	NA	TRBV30	CAWRGQGAYEQYF	TGTGCCTGGCGGGGACAGGGGGCCTACGAGCAGTACTTC
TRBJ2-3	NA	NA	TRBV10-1	CANKQGGGTDTQYF	TGCGCCAACAAACAGGGTGGTGGCACAGATACGCAGTATTTT
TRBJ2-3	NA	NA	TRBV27	CASSLYGDTQYF	TGTGCCAGCAGTTTATACGGAGATACGCAGTATTTT
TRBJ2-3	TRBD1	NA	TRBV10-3	CAIRGQGSDTQYF	TGTGCCATCAGGGGACAGGGATCGGATACGCAGTATTTT
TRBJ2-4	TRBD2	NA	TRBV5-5	CASSPGGVRNIQYF	TGTGCCAGCAGCCCGGGGGGGGTTAGAAACATTCAGTACTTC
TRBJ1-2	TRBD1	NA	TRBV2	CASSEDRIFYGYTF	TGTGCCAGCAGTGAGGACAGGATTTTCTATGGCTACACCTTC